One and the same sample provided the 22 T cell receptor beta chains below, sequenced in a study of shared clonotypes between healthy human individuals. Profiled with immunoSEQ multiplex PCR; TCRdb holds only in-frame clones, not every one. The table shows roughly 720,000 clones, with 90% occurring only once. Sequenced material: memory CD8+ T cells from PBMCs. This sample's subset: CD45RO+ cells pooled with CCR7-negative TemRA cells. All receptors derive from a man younger than 30 in good health. Some clones in this sample may be carry-over from other donors' samples.

The genes are TRBV29-1 and TRBJ1-2; D is unclear. The V gene's germline CDR1 is SQVTM and CDR2 ANQGSEA. This CDR3 contains 14 residues. V lost 1 base, J lost 2 bases, and 11 bases lay in between. In DNA form, the CDR3 reads TGCAGCGTTGAAGGCGAGAATCCGAACTATGGCTACACCTTC. It codes for CSVEGENPNYGYTF. The variable domain in full, completed from reference TRBV29-1 and TRBJ1-2, reads SAVISQKPSRDICQRGTSLTIQCQVDSQVTMMFWYRQQPGQSLTLIATANQGSEATYESGFVIDKFPISRPNLTFSTLTVSNMSPEDSSIYLCSVEGENPNYGYTFGSGTRLTVV.

The genes are TRBV5-1 and TRBJ1-1, with D unclear. The CDR3 is 13 amino acids. Trimming left V 0 bases short and J 8 bases short, with 11 bases between. Germline CDR1 and CDR2: SGHRS and YFSETQ. This chain's CDR3 is CASSLGRKGEAFF. The CDR3 DNA reads TGCGCCAGCAGCTTGGGCCGTAAGGGCGAAGCTTTCTTT.

The chain has TRBV19 and TRBJ1-4, with TRBD1 identical over 8 bases. The CDR3 loop spans 18 amino acids. V shed 6 bases and J 0 bases; nucleotides not matched to a gene: 12. Germline loops: CDR1 LNHDA, CDR2 SQIVND (reference sequence). The CDR3 protein is CASSPTDRDPATNEKLFF. CDR3 DNA: TGTGCCAGTAGCCCTACGGACAGGGACCCCGCAACTAATGAAAAACTGTTTTTT.

The V and J genes are TRBV28 and TRBJ2-2; D gene unclear. V shed 5 bases and J shed 6 bases, with 10 bases lying between them. This CDR3 is 13 amino acids long. Germline CDR1 MDHEN, CDR2 SYDVKM. The CDR3 DNA reads as TGTGCCAGCAGTCCTCGTCGGCCCGGGGAGCTGTTTTTT. Translating it yields CASSPRRPGELFF.

This clone was seen repeatedly, ten times or more. The CDR3 is CASSQESGSGLAYNEQFF. CDR3 nucleotide sequence: TGCGCCAGCAGCCAAGAAAGTGGGTCTGGACTAGCCTACAATGAGCAGTTCTTC. The chain carries TRBV4-1 and TRBJ2-1, with TRBD2 matching over 7 bases. Trimming cost V 0 bases and J 2 bases; bases outside gene matches: 10. This CDR3 has 18 residues. Germline V gene lookup returns CDR1 MGHRA and CDR2 YSYEKL.

The chain couples TRBV28 to TRBJ2-7; 10 bases are a match to TRBD1. Germline V lookup: CDR1 MDHEN, CDR2 SYDVKM. V shed 4 bases and J 0 bases; nucleotides not matched to a gene: 21. The length of the CDR3 is 21 residues. CDR3: CASSSYRRRDRGASSSYEQYF. CDR3 DNA sequence: TGTGCCAGCAGTTCATATAGACGCCGGGACAGGGGCGCTTCAAGCTCCTACGAGCAGTACTTC.

This chain uses TRBV27 with TRBJ2-7, with a possible D match to TRBD1 (5 bases). Trimming left V 4 bases short and J 6 bases short, with 16 bases between. Germline V CDR1 and CDR2: MNHEY, SMNVEV (reference sequence). The CDR3 loop spans 14 amino acids. CDR3 sequence: CASSYTGALLEQYF. CDR3 nucleotides: TGTGCCAGCAGTTACACAGGAGCCCTTCTCGAGCAGTACTTC.

The V call is TRBV7-9, the J call TRBJ2-4; D may match TRBD1 or TRBD2 (5 bases each). Germline CDR1 and CDR2: SEHNR and FQNEAQ (reference sequence). V dropped 8 bases and J dropped 2 bases, with 13 bases sitting between them. The CDR3 loop spans 14 amino acids. CDR3 protein: CASGEGRSKNIQYF. The CDR3 DNA reads as TGTGCCAGCGGAGAGGGGCGGTCCAAAAACATTCAGTACTTC.

CDR3 sequence (DNA): TGTGCCTGGAGTACCGGGACAGGCCCTAGCAATCAGCCCCAGCATTTT. Residues: CAWSTGTGPSNQPQHF. The chain is built from TRBV30 and TRBJ1-5; TRBD1 agrees at 8 bases. The CDR3 consists of 16 residues. Germline V gene data show CDR1 as GTSNPN and CDR2 as SVGIG (reference sequence). Unmatched junction bases numbered 6, after V lost 2 bases and J lost 0 bases.

V gene TRBV27 combines with J gene TRBJ1-5; D remains ambiguous. The CDR3 runs 15 residues. V was trimmed by 5 bases and J by 3 bases, leaving 14 bases between them. Per germline, CDR1 MNHEY and CDR2 SMNVEV (reference sequence). The CDR3 sequence is CASSPVAGYNQPQHF. DNA of the CDR3: TGTGCCAGCAGTCCCGTCGCAGGCTACAATCAGCCCCAGCATTTT.

This sequence joins TRBV7-3 and TRBJ2-1; 11 bases map to TRBD2. V dropped 5 bases and J dropped 7; count of bases not matched to a gene: 7. This CDR3 has 15 residues. Germline lookup yields CDR1 SGHTA and CDR2 FQGTGA. For the CDR3, the DNA is TGTGCCAGCAGCCTCCCCGGGACTAGCGGAAATGAGCAGTTCTTC. Residues: CASSLPGTSGNEQFF.

V is TRBV20-1 and J is TRBJ2-1; 7 nucleotides align to TRBD2. The V and J ends lost 5 bases and 10 bases, in that order; junction bases with no gene match: 5. Per the germline V gene, CDR1 is DFQATT and CDR2 is SNEGSKA (reference sequence). The CDR3 totals 11 residues. Here the CDR3 reads CSAAAGVEQFF. CDR3 in DNA: TGCAGTGCTGCGGCGGGAGTAGAGCAGTTCTTC.

This rearrangement joins TRBV30 to TRBJ2-5; tentatively, D is TRBD1 (6 bases). Trimming pared 3 bases from V and 2 bases from J, leaving 10 bases between. The CDR3 runs to 13 residues. CDR1 and CDR2 from the germline V gene are GTSNPN and SVGIG (reference sequence). DNA for the CDR3: TGTGCCTGGAGGATACAGGGTCAAGAGACCCAGTACTTC. This gives the protein CAWRIQGQETQYF.

The V gene is TRBV7-9, the J gene TRBJ2-7, with TRBD2 identical over 7 bases. J gave up 2 bases and V 6 bases, and 16 bases lay outside the gene matches. Germline V gene data show CDR1 as SEHNR and CDR2 as FQNEAQ (reference sequence). This CDR3 spans 17 amino acids. CDR3: CASSLNPRSSGPYEQYF. The DNA for the CDR3 is TGTGCCAGCAGTTTGAACCCCAGGTCTAGCGGTCCCTACGAGCAGTACTTC.

This chain links TRBV27 with TRBJ2-1, with 9 bases matching TRBD2. After removal of 4 bases from V and 0 bases from J, the junction contained 7 bases not matched to a gene. The CDR3 extends over 17 amino acids. Germline V gives CDR1 MNHEY, CDR2 SMNVEV (reference sequence). The CDR3 region has the DNA TGTGCCAGCAGTTCAAGACTAGCGGACCTCTCCTACAATGAGCAGTTCTTC. This translates into CASSSRLADLSYNEQFF.

The rearrangement joins TRBV19 to TRBJ1-1; D unresolved. V lost 6 bases, J lost 6 bases, and 26 bases lay in between. Germline V CDR1 and CDR2: LNHDA, SQIVND (reference sequence). The CDR3 is made up of 17 amino acids. The CDR3 region is CASSPLRHSPQIAEAFF. The CDR3 DNA is TGTGCCAGTAGCCCACTTCGCCACAGCCCACAGATCGCTGAAGCTTTCTTT.

This clone was counted once. The chain links TRBV28 to TRBJ2-1; 10 nucleotides match TRBD2. In germline, CDR1 is MDHEN, CDR2 SYDVKM. The CDR3 loop spans 15 amino acids. J gave up 3 bases and V 6 bases, and 5 bases lay outside the gene matches. The CDR3 sequence: CASSPTSGNYNEQFF. The CDR3 coding sequence is TGTGCCAGCAGCCCTACTAGCGGGAACTACAATGAGCAGTTCTTC. The complete variable domain, with remaining parts taken from reference TRBV28 and TRBJ2-1, reads DVKVTQSSRYLVKRTGEKVFLECVQDMDHENMFWYRQDPGLGLRLIYFSYDVKMKEKGDIPEGYSVSREKKERFSLILESASTNQTSMYLCASSPTSGNYNEQFFGPGTRLTVL.

The rearrangement links TRBV9 to TRBJ1-3, with D possibly matching TRBD1 (6 bases). The CDR3 is made up of 17 amino acids. The V end was cut by 3 bases, the J end by 3 bases, with 19 bases between. CDR1 is SGDLS, CDR2 YYNGEE, per germline. Written as DNA, the CDR3 is TGTGCCAGCAGCGCCTATCAAACAGGGAACAGTGGAAACACCATATATTTT. Amino acid sequence: CASSAYQTGNSGNTIYF.

This sequence joins TRBV9 and TRBJ1-2; D possibly corresponds to TRBD1 (6 bases). The CDR3 covers 18 residues. V dropped 3 bases and J dropped 0 bases, with 21 bases sitting between them. Germline V gives CDR1 SGDLS, CDR2 YYNGEE. For the CDR3, the DNA is TGTGCCAGCAGCGGGGACCTGGGGGCATCTGAGACTAACTATGGCTACACCTTC. It codes for CASSGDLGASETNYGYTF.

The rearrangement uses TRBV19 and TRBJ2-3, with 9 positions matching TRBD1. This CDR3 spans 14 amino acids. The germline V gene encodes CDR1 LNHDA and CDR2 SQIVND (reference sequence). J was trimmed by 5 bases and V by 5 bases; bases with no gene match: 5. DNA for the CDR3: TGTGCCAGTAGTCGGGACAGGGAGGAAGATACGCAGTATTTT. Amino acids: CASSRDREEDTQYF.

CDR3 sequence (DNA): TGTGCCAGCACCGAAACGGGGGACACTGAAGCTTTCTTT. Protein product: CASTETGDTEAFF. The genes are TRBV5-4 and TRBJ1-1, with a weak D call TRBD1 (5 bases). V was pared by 6 bases and J by 3 bases, with 12 bases between. CDR1 and CDR2 from the germline V gene are SGHNT and YYREEE (reference sequence). The CDR3 is made up of 13 amino acids.

V gene TRBV6-5 combines with J gene TRBJ2-5; no reliable D call. Germline-derived CDR1 and CDR2 are MNHEY and SVGAGI. The V and J ends lost 7 bases and 2 bases respectively, with 14 bases between them. The CDR3 consists of 14 residues. This CDR3 reads CASMVGLAQETQYF. CDR3 DNA sequence: TGTGCCAGCATGGTGGGATTGGCACAAGAGACCCAGTACTTC.